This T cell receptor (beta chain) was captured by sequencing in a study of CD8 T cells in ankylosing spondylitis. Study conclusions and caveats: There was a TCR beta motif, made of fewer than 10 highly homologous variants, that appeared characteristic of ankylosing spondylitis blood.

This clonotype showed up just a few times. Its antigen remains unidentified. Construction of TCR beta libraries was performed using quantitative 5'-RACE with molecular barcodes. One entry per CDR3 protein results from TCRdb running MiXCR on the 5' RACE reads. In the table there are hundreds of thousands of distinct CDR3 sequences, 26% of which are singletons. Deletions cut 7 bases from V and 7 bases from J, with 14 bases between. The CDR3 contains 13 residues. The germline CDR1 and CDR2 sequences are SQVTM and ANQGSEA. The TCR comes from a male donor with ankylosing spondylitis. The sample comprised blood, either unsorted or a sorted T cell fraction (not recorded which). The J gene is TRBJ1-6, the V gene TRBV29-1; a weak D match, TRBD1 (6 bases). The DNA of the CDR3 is TGCAGCGCCTCAAAGGGGGAGAATTCACCCCTCCACTTT. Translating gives CSASKGENSPLHF.